The entry below describes one T cell receptor beta chain. Its antigen is undetermined. The source of the sample is a study of T cell repertoires in cytomegalovirus infection. Notes on the study in general: Cumulative public TCR beta family frequency identified CMV carriers with the relevant HLA.

Looked up from germline, CDR1 is LNHDA and CDR2 is SQIVND (reference sequence). CDR3 length equals 16 residues. Deletions cut 8 bases from V and 4 bases from J, with 21 bases between. TCRdb recomputed calls from the reads with MiXCR, one row per CDR3 protein. The sample contains approximately 590,000 distinct CDR3 sequences, roughly 42% of which appear only once. This clonotype was obtained from a human donor in good health (CMV status not recorded). Some clones in this sample may be carry-over from other donors' samples. The sequenced sample was cultured PBMCs, obtained from culture after CMV antigen stimulation. The chain uses TRBV19 and TRBJ1-5; possible D gene TRBD1, 5 bases. The CDR3 reads CASVSHGGGRNQPQHF. CDR3 bases: TGTGCCAGTGTAAGCCACGGGGGAGGACGTAATCAGCCCCAGCATTTT.